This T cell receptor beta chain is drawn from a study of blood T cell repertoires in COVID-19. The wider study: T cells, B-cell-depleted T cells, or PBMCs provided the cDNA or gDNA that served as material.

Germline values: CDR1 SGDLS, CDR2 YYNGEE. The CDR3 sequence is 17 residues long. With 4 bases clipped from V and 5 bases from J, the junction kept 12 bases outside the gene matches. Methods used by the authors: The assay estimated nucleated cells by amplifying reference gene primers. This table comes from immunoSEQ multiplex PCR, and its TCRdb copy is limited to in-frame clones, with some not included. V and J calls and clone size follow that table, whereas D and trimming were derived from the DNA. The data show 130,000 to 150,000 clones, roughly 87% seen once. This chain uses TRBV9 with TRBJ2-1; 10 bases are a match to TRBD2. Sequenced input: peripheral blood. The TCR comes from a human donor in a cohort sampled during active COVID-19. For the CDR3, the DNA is TGTGCCAGCAGCCTCACCGGAGGGCTAGCGGGGGACAATGAGCAGTTCTTC. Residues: CASSLTGGLAGDNEQFF.